These 10 T cell receptor beta chains were all obtained from the same sample, sequenced in a study of T cell responses to AZD1222 COVID-19 vaccine. Profiling relied on immunoSEQ multiplex PCR, and the TCRdb table lists in-frame clones only, not all of them. The sample consists of tens of thousands of clones, nearly 90% of them appearing once. The specimen comprised peripheral blood, sampled on day 0 of MenACWY control vaccination. Receptors were obtained from an adult in good health.

The J gene is TRBJ2-7, the V gene TRBV28; D gene uncertain. V was clipped by 5 bases and J by 1 base, with 6 bases between them. The CDR3 loop spans 12 amino acids. Germline V gene sequence: CDR1 MDHEN, CDR2 SYDVKM. Here the CDR3 DNA reads TGTGCCAGCAGTCCCATTTCCTACGAGCAGTACTTC. It specifies CASSPISYEQYF.

For the CDR3, the DNA is TGTGCCATCAGGACGGATATTGGGCAGGGAGGGACTGAAGCTTTCTTT. Translating gives CAIRTDIGQGGTEAFF. The chain uses TRBV10-3 and TRBJ1-1; maybe TRBD1 (5 bases). The CDR3 consists of 16 residues. CDR1 and CDR2 (germline): ENHRY, SYGVKD. Trimming removed 6 bases from V and 5 bases from J, with 22 bases in between.

The chain carries TRBV28 and TRBJ2-7; 8 bases are a match to TRBD2. Germline V gene sequence: CDR1 MDHEN, CDR2 SYDVKM. Germline trimming cut 8 bases from V and 0 bases from J; bases unmatched to any gene: 6. This CDR3 comprises 14 residues. The CDR3 nucleotides are TGTGCCAGCGGACCGGGACTAGTCTCCTACGAGCAGTACTTC. It specifies CASGPGLVSYEQYF.

The genes are TRBV19 and TRBJ2-6; 7 bases align to TRBD1. CDR3 size: 17 residues. Germline CDR1 and CDR2: LNHDA and SQIVND (reference sequence). With V trimmed by 6 bases and J by 2 bases, 10 bases remained unmatched. The CDR3 coding sequence is TGTGCCAGTAGCCACTTAGGGCAGGGGGCTGGGGCCAACGTCCTGACTTTC. It specifies CASSHLGQGAGANVLTF.

The chain has TRBV23-1 and TRBJ1-1, with D perhaps matching TRBD1 (5 bases). TRBV23-1 is annotated as an ORF whose role is uncertain. Trimming removed 2 bases at V and 11 bases at J, with 18 bases between. This CDR3 has 14 residues. The CDR3 is CASSQIIGEFVAFF. CDR3 sequence (DNA): TGCGCCAGCAGTCAAATAATAGGGGAGTTTGTCGCTTTCTTT.

The rearrangement uses TRBV6-5 and TRBJ1-5; 7 bases agree with TRBD1. Trimming at V came to 5 bases and at J to 2 bases, leaving 3 bases not matched to a gene. This CDR3 is 14 amino acids long. The germline V gene has CDR1 MNHEY and CDR2 SVGAGI. CDR3 in DNA: TGTGCCAGCAGTACCGGGACAGGCAATCAGCCCCAGCATTTT. Translation: CASSTGTGNQPQHF.

The rearrangement joins TRBV15 to TRBJ1-5; 11 nucleotides align to TRBD1. With 5 bases clipped from V and 7 bases from J, the junction kept 4 bases outside the gene matches. Germline-derived CDR1 and CDR2 are LNHNV and YYDKDF (reference sequence). The CDR3 contains 14 residues. The CDR3 DNA is TGTGCCACCAGCGGAGGACAGGGGGCACAGCCCCAGCATTTT. As protein: CATSGGQGAQPQHF.

The table lists this clone with a few counts. V and J are TRBV7-2 and TRBJ2-3; possible D gene TRBD2, 5 bases. Looked up from germline, CDR1 is SGHTA and CDR2 is FQGNSA. This CDR3 contains 17 residues. Trimming removed 1 base from V and 0 bases from J, with 14 bases in between. The CDR3 here is CASSLVGGGYSTDTQYF. The CDR3 DNA follows: TGTGCCAGCAGCTTAGTGGGCGGAGGTTATAGCACAGATACGCAGTATTTT.

This clone was observed once. The chain is built from TRBV5-1 and TRBJ1-6; D not resolved. There are 15 residues in the CDR3. Trimming stripped 2 bases from V and 5 bases from J, with 11 bases between. Germline-derived CDR1 and CDR2 are SGHRS and YFSETQ. The DNA of the CDR3 is TGCGCCAGCAGCTTCTCCCCTCTGGATAATTCACCCCTCCACTTT. Translating gives CASSFSPLDNSPLHF.

The chain uses TRBV4-1 and TRBJ2-2; 9 bases line up with TRBD1. The germline CDR1 and CDR2 sequences are MGHRA and YSYEKL. J gave up 5 bases and V 2 bases, and 3 bases lay outside the gene matches. This CDR3 spans 15 amino acids. DNA for the CDR3: TGCGCCAGCAGCCAATCGGGACAGGGAACCGGGGAGCTGTTTTTT. Translating it yields CASSQSGQGTGELFF.